A selection of T cell receptor beta chains follows, all from one sample in a study of memory CD4+ T cells and cytomegalovirus serostatus. Generated by immunoSEQ multiplex PCR, the TCRdb table keeps only in-frame clones and is missing some. The sample holds under 85,000 clones, 75% to 85% seen once. Sequencing was carried out using memory CD4+ T cells from blood. Receptors originate from an adult in good health and CMV-seropositive. The CDR3 runs from the conserved cysteine through the conserved F or W. The order of the fields is clone size, V gene, J gene, D gene, CDR3 protein, CDR3 DNA. D genes are given only for firm matches. Clone size is stated in some rows and not others, as once, few, many or a class when expanded.

>.|TRBV5-1|TRBJ2-3|.
CASSLSTDTQYF
TGCGCCAGCAGCTTGAGCACAGATACGCAGTATTTT
>.|TRBV18|TRBJ2-7|.
CASREAKVQYF
TGTGCCAGCCGAGAGGCGAAGGTGCAGTACTTC
>.|TRBV10-3|TRBJ2-5|.
CAISAGSGETQYF
TGTGCCATCAGTGCGGGTTCGGGCGAGACCCAGTACTTC
>.|TRBV7-8|TRBJ2-4|TRBD2
CASSLAYRLAGAKNIQYF
TGTGCCAGCAGCTTAGCCTACCGACTAGCGGGAGCCAAAAACATTCAGTACTTC
>.|TRBV18|TRBJ2-2|.
CASSPWDAQTSTGELFF
TGTGCCAGCTCACCATGGGATGCCCAAACATCCACCGGGGAGCTGTTTTTT
>.|TRBV7-2|TRBJ2-2|TRBD2
CASSLTGGATGELFF
TGTGCCAGCAGCCTTACGGGGGGGGCCACCGGGGAGCTGTTTTTT
>.|TRBV27|TRBJ1-2|.
CASSLGTEMRSASPPEGYTF
TGTGCCAGCAGTTTAGGGACCGAGATGCGGTCGGCCTCACCGCCGGAGGGCTACACCTTC
>once|TRBV4-3|TRBJ2-1|TRBD2
CASSLAGSGANEQFF
TGCGCCAGCAGCCTAGCGGGAAGTGGGGCCAATGAGCAGTTCTTC
>.|TRBV12-5|TRBJ2-3|.
CASGPLWAGRTDTQYF
TGTGCTAGTGGTCCCCTTTGGGCGGGCCGCACAGATACGCAGTATTTT
>.|TRBV5-1|TRBJ1-1|.
CASSFKQMNTEAFF
TGCGCCAGCAGCTTTAAGCAAATGAACACTGAAGCTTTCTTT
>.|TRBV5-4|TRBJ2-5|.
CASSLAGKNENF
TGTGCCAGCAGCCTCGCGGGGAAAAATGAAAACTTC
>.|TRBV27|TRBJ2-1|TRBD2
CASSAAGLGPTNEQFF
TGTGCCAGCAGTGCCGCGGGACTAGGACCCACAAATGAGCAGTTCTTC
>once|TRBV6-5|TRBJ1-1|.
CASSYSDLSEAFF
TGTGCCAGCAGTTACTCGGATCTCTCTGAAGCTTTCTTT
>.|TRBV5-8|TRBJ1-2|.
CASNPRASNYGYTF
TGTGCCAGCAACCCGAGGGCGTCTAACTATGGCTACACCTTC
>few|TRBV19|TRBJ1-2|.
CASQRGANYGYTF
TGTGCCAGCCAGAGGGGGGCTAACTATGGCTACACCTTC
>.|TRBV18|TRBJ1-2|.
CASSPSAQGGYTF
TGTGCCAGCTCACCAAGCGCCCAGGGAGGCTACACCTTC
>.|TRBV28|TRBJ1-4|.
CASSLTWGLGEKLFF
TGTGCCAGCAGCCTCACCTGGGGTCTGGGGGAAAAACTGTTTTTT
>once|TRBV28|TRBJ1-5|.
CASSLIDLRTQHF
TGTGCCAGCAGTTTAATTGACCTCAGGACCCAGCATTTT
>.|TRBV11-2|TRBJ2-3|TRBD1
CASSLGQGRVGTDTQYF
TGTGCCAGCAGCTTAGGACAGGGGAGAGTGGGCACAGATACGCAGTATTTT
>.|TRBV19|TRBJ1-1|.
CASSRSVWDVTEAFF
TGTGCCAGTAGTAGGTCCGTGTGGGATGTAACTGAAGCTTTCTTT
>.|TRBV11-2|TRBJ1-3|.
CASSLDGTIYF
TGTGCCAGCAGCTTGGACGGCACCATATATTTT
>.|TRBV19|TRBJ1-5|TRBD1
CASNEGANQPQHF
TGTGCCAGTAATGAGGGGGCGAATCAGCCCCAGCATTTT
>.|TRBV29-1|TRBJ1-2|.
CSVEDRGYYGYTF
TGCAGCGTTGAAGATAGGGGATACTATGGCTACACCTTC
>.|TRBV11-3|TRBJ2-2|TRBD2
CASSSRSGTRGELFF
TGTGCCAGCAGCTCGCGAAGCGGGACTCGGGGGGAGCTGTTTTTT
>few|TRBV19|TRBJ1-4|.
CASTPSQGYEKLFF
TGTGCCAGTACCCCGTCCCAAGGGTATGAAAAACTGTTTTTT
>.|TRBV10-1|TRBJ1-1|TRBD1
CASSEGGLFFGTPEAFF
TGCGCCAGCAGTGAAGGGGGCCTCTTTTTTGGGACTCCTGAAGCTTTCTTT
>.|TRBV5-4|TRBJ2-1|.
CASSPPPGAKYNEQFF
TGTGCCAGCAGCCCTCCCCCGGGGGCGAAGTACAATGAGCAGTTCTTC
>.|TRBV2|TRBJ2-7|.
CASSQGRLSSYEQYF
TGTGCCAGCAGTCAGGGCAGACTTAGCTCCTACGAGCAGTACTTC
>.|TRBV30|TRBJ1-3|.
CAWAESGNTIYF
TGTGCCTGGGCGGAATCCGGAAACACCATATATTTT
>.|TRBV30|TRBJ1-5|TRBD1
CAWSLSGQGASQPQHF
TGTGCCTGGAGCTTAAGTGGGCAGGGGGCCAGTCAGCCCCAGCATTTT
>few|TRBV7-2|TRBJ1-1|TRBD1
CASSLNRGRTEAFF
TGTGCCAGCAGCCTGAACAGGGGACGAACTGAAGCTTTCTTT
>.|TRBV28|TRBJ1-1|TRBD1
CASSPWGQGYMAEAFF
TGTGCCAGCAGTCCTTGGGGACAGGGATATATGGCTGAAGCTTTCTTT
>few|TRBV6-5|TRBJ1-3|.
CASSYSAEGYTIYF
TGTGCCAGCAGTTACTCGGCAGAAGGTTACACCATATATTTT
>.|TRBV18|TRBJ1-2|.
CASSPQEAIGNGYTF
TGTGCCAGCTCACCCCAGGAGGCGATAGGAAATGGCTACACCTTC
>many|TRBV2|TRBJ2-1|TRBD2
CASTGLAGPDEQFF
TGTGCCAGCACTGGGCTAGCGGGACCTGATGAGCAGTTCTTC
>.|TRBV19|TRBJ1-2|.
CASSPGRVYGYTF
TGTGCCAGTTCCCCGGGGCGAGTCTATGGCTACACCTTC
>.|TRBV30|TRBJ1-1|.
CAWVGDLNTEAFF
TGTGCCTGGGTAGGCGATTTGAACACTGAAGCTTTCTTT
>many|TRBV5-1|TRBJ2-2|TRBD1
CASSLVQGDTGELFF
TGCGCCAGCAGCTTGGTCCAGGGGGACACCGGGGAGCTGTTTTTT
>.|TRBV28|TRBJ1-1|TRBD1
CASSSPRDRGLVTEAFF
TGTGCCAGCAGCTCTCCCCGGGACAGGGGGCTCGTCACTGAAGCTTTCTTT
>.|TRBV15|TRBJ2-5|TRBD2
CATSGSEPFAGTSGSTETQYF
TGTGCCACCAGCGGATCTGAACCCTTCGCCGGGACTAGCGGGAGTACAGAGACCCAGTACTTC
>.|TRBV18|TRBJ1-3|.
CASSPPRGKDSGNTIYF
TGTGCCAGCTCACCACCGCGGGGGAAGGATTCTGGAAACACCATATATTTT
>.|TRBV7-9|TRBJ2-3|.
CASRISHSTDTQYF
TGTGCCAGCAGGATTTCCCACAGCACAGATACGCAGTATTTT
>.|TRBV7-6|TRBJ2-1|TRBD2
CASSTGGGSSYNEQFF
TGTGCCAGCAGCACCGGGGGGGGGAGCTCCTACAATGAGCAGTTCTTC
>few|TRBV2|TRBJ2-5|.
CASTRQDPYQETQYF
TGTGCCAGCACTCGACAGGACCCATACCAAGAGACCCAGTACTTC
>.|TRBV6-5|TRBJ2-7|.
CASSFGNTGAGYEQYF
TGTGCCAGCAGTTTTGGGAACACAGGGGCGGGATACGAGCAGTACTTC
>.|TRBV27|TRBJ1-6|.
CASSLRTSGAPLHF
TGTGCCAGCAGTTTAAGGACTTCCGGGGCGCCCCTCCACTTT
>.|TRBV5-6|TRBJ2-2|.
CASSPLRDIKKPNTGELFF
TGTGCCAGCAGCCCCCTCCGGGACATTAAAAAACCAAACACCGGGGAGCTGTTTTTT
>.|TRBV6-1|TRBJ1-4|.
CASSAGAGGEKLFF
TGTGCCAGCAGTGCGGGGGCCGGGGGTGAAAAACTGTTTTTT
>once|TRBV2|TRBJ2-2|.
CASSRQGNTGELFF
TGTGCCAGCAGTCGTCAGGGGAACACCGGGGAGCTGTTTTTT
>.|TRBV7-2|TRBJ1-1|.
CASSLSGLLNTEAFF
TGTGCCAGCAGCTTATCCGGACTACTGAACACTGAAGCTTTCTTT
>.|TRBV6-6|TRBJ2-1|.
CASSAQRDSYNEQFF
TGTGCCAGCAGTGCACAGCGCGACTCCTACAATGAGCAGTTCTTC
>.|TRBV7-9|TRBJ2-5|.
CASSLVETQYF
TGTGCCAGCAGCTTGGTGGAGACCCAGTACTTC
>.|TRBV7-2|TRBJ2-2|.
CASSLASVFGGELFF
TGTGCCAGCAGCTTAGCCTCAGTTTTCGGCGGGGAGCTGTTTTTT
>.|TRBV5-1|TRBJ2-2|.
CASSGWGASGTGELFF
TGCGCCAGCAGCGGATGGGGGGCCTCCGGCACCGGGGAGCTGTTTTTT
>once|TRBV5-1|TRBJ2-5|.
CASSRGGVAETQYF
TGCGCCAGCAGCAGGGGCGGAGTCGCGGAGACCCAGTACTTC
>few|TRBV7-9|TRBJ2-7|.
CASSLDLGTRLHF
TGTGCCAGCAGCTTAGATCTAGGGACCCGCCTGCACTTC
>.|TRBV18|TRBJ1-5|.
CASSPWVSEDGQPQHF
TGTGCCAGCTCACCATGGGTATCGGAGGACGGTCAGCCCCAGCATTTT
>.|TRBV6-1|TRBJ2-7|.
CASQPPSDSYEQYF
TGTGCCAGCCAACCCCCCTCAGACTCCTACGAGCAGTACTTC
>.|TRBV6-1|TRBJ1-1|.
CASSESSSVNTEAFF
TGTGCCAGCAGTGAAAGCTCTTCAGTGAACACTGAAGCTTTCTTT
>.|TRBV30|TRBJ1-4|.
CAWSNRENLFF
TGTGCCTGGAGTAACCGGGAAAACTTGTTTTTT